This passage covers 29 T cell receptor beta chains from one sample sequenced in a study of control samples from healthy donors and cancer patients (dated by TCRdb to 2020 to 2022). Receptor libraries were prepared by the immunoSEQ multiplex PCR assay. The immuneACCESS repertoire file appears here via TCRdb, limited to in-frame rearrangements. These files lack a portion of the clones; in checked studies, under half of the deficit traces to unresolved V genes, and the cause of the others is not known. The sample records under 200,000 clones, just over 95% of which are singletons. The ten largest clones add up to just over 1% of the sample. The sequencing sample was made of blood. The receptors were sampled from a young woman in good health.

This clone was recorded once. The rearrangement joins TRBV28 to TRBJ1-4; unclear D gene. Trimming stripped 3 bases from V and 5 bases from J, with 13 bases between. Germline V gives CDR1 MDHEN, CDR2 SYDVKM. The CDR3 has 15 residues. The CDR3 loop is CASSFFYDGNEKLFF. Written as DNA, the CDR3 is TGTGCCAGCAGTTTTTTTTACGACGGAAATGAAAAACTGTTTTTT. Full variable domain (rest looked up from reference TRBV28 and TRBJ1-4): DVKVTQSSRYLVKRTGEKVFLECVQDMDHENMFWYRQDPGLGLRLIYFSYDVKMKEKGDIPEGYSVSREKKERFSLILESASTNQTSMYLCASSFFYDGNEKLFFGSGTQLSVL.

This clone was observed once. The chain couples TRBV19 to TRBJ1-2; D is uncertain. The CDR3 runs to 11 residues. CDR1 and CDR2 (germline): LNHDA, SQIVND (reference sequence). Trimming stripped 5 bases from V and 8 bases from J, with 9 bases between. The CDR3 loop is CASSLGEGYTF. The CDR3 coding sequence is TGTGCCAGTAGTTTGGGCGAGGGCTACACCTTC.

This clone was detected once. V usage is TRBV27 and J usage is TRBJ1-5; TRBD1 agrees at 9 bases. The germline gives CDR1 MNHEY, CDR2 SMNVEV (reference sequence). The CDR3 is 16 amino acids. V was clipped by 5 bases and J by 3 bases; unmatched bases: 8. CDR3 nucleotides: TGTGCCAGCAGTCCAGGACAGGGGAAGATCAATCAGCCCCAGCATTTT. Encoded protein: CASSPGQGKINQPQHF.

CDR3 amino acids: CAISRTLRGETQYF. CDR3 bases: TGTGCCATCTCTAGGACACTCCGGGGAGAGACCCAGTACTTC. The J gene is TRBJ2-5, the V gene TRBV2, with D tentatively TRBD1 or TRBD2 (5 bases each). Germline V gene lookup returns CDR1 SNHLY and CDR2 FYNNEI. The CDR3 contains 14 residues. The ends were cut back, 10 bases at V and 4 bases at J, with 19 bases in the middle. Variable domain in full (rest from reference TRBV2 and TRBJ2-5): EPEVTQTPSHQVTQMGQEVILRCVPISNHLYFYWYRQILGQKVEFLVSFYNNEISEKSEIFDDQFSVERPDGSNFTLKIRSTKLEDSAMYFCAISRTLRGETQYFGPGTRLLVL.

This chain connects TRBV9 to TRBJ2-7; D is unclear. Germline V gene data show CDR1 as SGDLS and CDR2 as YYNGEE. Trimming took 0 bases from V and 3 from J, leaving 10 bases between them. The CDR3 length is 14 residues. The CDR3 protein is CASSVDDKYYEQYF. The DNA for the CDR3 is TGTGCCAGCAGCGTAGACGACAAATACTACGAGCAGTACTTC. The whole variable domain, remainder taken from reference TRBV9 and TRBJ2-7, is DSGVTQTPKHLITATGQRVTLRCSPRSGDLSVYWYQQSLDQGLQFLIQYYNGEERAKGNILERFSAQQFPDLHSELNLSSLELGDSALYFCASSVDDKYYEQYFGPGTRLTVT.

The chain is built from TRBV7-9 and TRBJ2-2; 8 positions agree with TRBD1. Germline CDR1 and CDR2: SEHNR and FQNEAQ (reference sequence). The J segment lost 0 bases and the V segment lost 6 bases, leaving 6 bases of the junction unmatched. This CDR3 region has 16 residues. The CDR3 nucleotides are TGTGCCAGCAGTCGTCAGGGGGCGTCGAACACCGGGGAGCTGTTTTTT. This translates into CASSRQGASNTGELFF.

The chain uses TRBV12-3 or TRBV12-4 and TRBJ1-2; the D is unclear. V was cut by 3 bases and J by 8 bases, with 13 bases left in between. CDR3 length: 13 amino acids. CDR3 in amino acids: CASSFSPWVGYTF. CDR3 coding DNA: TGTGCCAGCAGTTTCAGTCCTTGGGTCGGCTACACCTTC.

V and J are TRBV4-1 and TRBJ2-3; D is unresolved. In germline, CDR1 is MGHRA, CDR2 YSYEKL. Deletions cut 5 bases from V and 2 bases from J, with 8 bases between. The CDR3 extends over 13 amino acids. CDR3 nucleotide sequence: TGCGCCAGCAGCACGGGCTACACAGATACGCAGTATTTT. Encoded protein: CASSTGYTDTQYF.

V gene TRBV7-9 combines with J gene TRBJ2-7; a possible D gene is TRBD1 (6 bases). V was pared by 4 bases and J by 2 bases, with 15 bases between. There are 15 residues in the CDR3. Germline CDR1 SEHNR, CDR2 FQNEAQ (reference sequence). The CDR3 DNA sequence: TGTGCCAGCAGCTCCGGACAGATGACAACCTACGAGCAGTACTTC. It yields the protein CASSSGQMTTYEQYF.

This clone appeared a few times. CDR3 sequence (DNA): TGTGCCAGCAGTGCGGGTAGCGGCTCAGATACGCAGTATTTT. Amino acids: CASSAGSGSDTQYF. The chain links TRBV6-4 to TRBJ2-3, with TRBD2 as a possible D gene (6 bases). Germline CDR1 and CDR2: MRHNA and SNTAGT. V lost 4 bases and J lost 4, with 12 bases in between. The CDR3 spans 14 residues.

The V gene is TRBV5-1, the J gene TRBJ2-1; a weak D match, TRBD2 (6 bases). Trimming removed 0 bases from V and 0 bases from J, with 10 bases in between. The germline V gene has CDR1 SGHRS and CDR2 YFSETQ. The CDR3 has 16 amino acids. The CDR3 bases are TGCGCCAGCAGCTTGGGCGGGATCAGCTCCTACAATGAGCAGTTCTTC. Translating gives CASSLGGISSYNEQFF.

The genes are TRBV4-2 and TRBJ2-7, with a possible D match to TRBD1 (5 bases). The CDR3 runs to 13 residues. Germline lookup yields CDR1 LGHNA and CDR2 YNFKEQ. V was pared by 0 bases and J by 5 bases, with 8 bases between. CDR3 sequence: CASSQDWGNEQYF. The CDR3 DNA is TGTGCCAGCAGCCAAGATTGGGGCAACGAGCAGTACTTC.

The chain combines TRBV13 with TRBJ2-7; 13 bases fit TRBD2. From germline, CDR1 is PRHDT and CDR2 FYEKMQ (reference sequence). V lost 5 bases and J lost 4; bases outside the gene matches: 14. CDR3 length: 18 residues. CDR3 region: CASSPRGTSGTKGYEQYF. The DNA for the CDR3 is TGTGCCAGCAGCCCTCGAGGGACTAGCGGGACCAAAGGTTACGAGCAGTACTTC.

This clone was observed a few times. CDR3 region: CASSPTDSWTDTQYF. The CDR3 DNA reads TGTGCCAGCAGCCCAACTGACAGTTGGACAGATACGCAGTATTTT. The gene calls are TRBV11-3 and TRBJ2-3; possibly TRBD1 for D (5 bases). Germline V gene data show CDR1 as SGHNT and CDR2 as YENEEA. This CDR3 comprises 15 residues. The V end lost 5 bases, the J end lost 3 bases, and 15 bases lay between the germline ends.

V usage is TRBV6-2 or TRBV6-3 and J usage is TRBJ2-1; D perhaps matches TRBD1 (6 bases). V lost 0 bases to trimming and J lost 0 bases, with 6 bases between them. Germline loops: CDR1 MNHEY, CDR2 SVGEGT. This CDR3 region has 15 residues. This CDR3 reads CASSYSGGSYNEQFF. CDR3 nucleotide sequence: TGTGCCAGCAGTTACTCAGGGGGCTCCTACAATGAGCAGTTCTTC.

J is TRBJ2-1 and V is TRBV6-2 or TRBV6-3; D may be TRBD1 (6 bases). From germline, CDR1 is MNHEY and CDR2 SVGEGT. The V end was cut by 2 bases, the J end by 4 bases, with 12 bases between. The CDR3 runs 15 residues. DNA for the CDR3: TGTGCCAGCAGTTACCCCCGGGACATATACAATGAGCAGTTCTTC. It translates to CASSYPRDIYNEQFF.

The rearrangement joins TRBV28 to TRBJ1-2, with 7 bases matching TRBD1. Germline lookup yields CDR1 MDHEN and CDR2 SYDVKM. CDR3 length: 13 amino acids. Trimming cost V 2 bases and J 7 bases; bases outside gene matches: 4. The chain's CDR3 is CASSLGTAIGYTF. The CDR3, as DNA: TGTGCCAGCAGTTTAGGGACAGCTATTGGCTACACCTTC.

The J gene is TRBJ2-1, the V gene TRBV27; D may correspond to TRBD1 or TRBD2 (5 bases each). V lost 3 bases, J lost 9 bases, and 18 bases lay in between. Per the germline V gene, CDR1 is MNHEY and CDR2 is SMNVEV (reference sequence). The CDR3 runs to 15 residues. The CDR3 sequence is CASSFSWDLVGEQFF. The CDR3 bases are TGTGCCAGCAGTTTCAGCTGGGACCTGGTGGGTGAGCAGTTCTTC.

To note about this clone: The junction does not match germline at one end; this may be a read error. The chain employs TRBV7-7 and TRBJ2-1; D is unclear. The CDR3 sequence is 13 residues long. Germline V gene data show CDR1 as SSHAT and CDR2 as FNYEAQ (reference sequence). The CDR3: CASSLTGWSKQFF. CDR3 DNA: TGTGCTAGCAGCTTGACCGGTTGGTCGAAGCAGTTCTTC.

The sample holds one count of this clone. V and J are TRBV5-4 and TRBJ2-6; the D is unclear. V shed 0 bases and J shed 9 bases, with 16 bases lying between them. The CDR3 contains 16 residues. In germline, CDR1 is SGHNT, CDR2 YYREEE (reference sequence). CDR3 residues: CASSLDPKAALNVLTF. CDR3 coding DNA: TGTGCCAGCAGCTTGGATCCTAAGGCAGCCCTCAACGTCCTGACTTTC. Drawing the rest from reference TRBV5-4 and TRBJ2-6, the complete variable domain is ETGVTQSPTHLIKTRGQQVTLRCSSQSGHNTVSWYQQALGQGPQFIFQYYREEENGRGNFPPRFSGLQFPNYSSELNVNALELDDSALYLCASSLDPKAALNVLTFGAGSRLTVL.

The rearrangement joins TRBV25-1 to TRBJ1-5; D is undetermined. CDR3 size: 16 residues. Germline V CDR1 and CDR2: MGHDK, SYGVNS. The germline V and J ends were trimmed by 1 base and 2 bases, with 12 bases remaining between them. The CDR3 DNA is TGTGCCAGCAGTGAATCGGATCCATCGGGCAATCAGCCCCAGCATTTT. Translating gives CASSESDPSGNQPQHF.

The J gene is TRBJ1-2, the V gene TRBV4-1; D is unclear. CDR1 is MGHRA and CDR2 is YSYEKL in the germline V gene. The CDR3 length is 13 residues. V was cut by 0 bases and J by 8 bases, with 10 bases left in between. The CDR3 here is CASSQDRGRGYTF. Written as DNA, the CDR3 is TGCGCCAGCAGCCAAGATAGAGGGCGCGGCTACACCTTC.

The chain carries TRBV28 and TRBJ2-2; 8 bases align to TRBD2. The CDR3 spans 16 residues. CDR1 is MDHEN and CDR2 is SYDVKM in the germline V gene. With V trimmed by 7 bases and J by 6 bases, 13 bases remained unmatched. CDR3 in amino acids: CASTHRGTRWAGELFF. CDR3 DNA: TGTGCCAGCACCCACCGGGGGACTAGATGGGCCGGGGAGCTGTTTTTT.

The V gene is TRBV7-2, the J gene TRBJ2-1; 7 bases fit TRBD2. This CDR3 is built from 15 residues. The trim removed 2 bases at V and 7 bases at J, leaving 8 bases unmatched. Looked up from germline, CDR1 is SGHTA and CDR2 is FQGNSA. CDR3 DNA sequence: TGTGCCAGCAGCTTATGGGCGGGAGTCGCGAATGAGCAGTTCTTC. As protein: CASSLWAGVANEQFF.

J is TRBJ2-7 and V is TRBV19; 7 positions agree with TRBD1. Germline CDR1 reads LNHDA; CDR2 reads SQIVND (reference sequence). With V trimmed by 5 bases and J by 2 bases, 3 bases remained unmatched. This CDR3 is 13 amino acids long. The CDR3 region has the DNA TGTGCCAGTAGTTCCGGGACAGCCTACGAGCAGTACTTC. Amino acid sequence: CASSSGTAYEQYF.

This chain uses TRBV15 with TRBJ1-3; D is ambiguous. The CDR3 covers 14 residues. Trimming cost V 1 base and J 0 bases, with 4 bases left between them. Germline V gene lookup returns CDR1 LNHNV and CDR2 YYDKDF (reference sequence). The CDR3, as DNA: TGTGCCACCAGCAGAGCAGGCTCTGGAAACACCATATATTTT. Protein product: CATSRAGSGNTIYF.

The chain couples TRBV12-3 or TRBV12-4 to TRBJ1-2; D not resolved. V lost 2 bases to trimming and J lost 2 bases, with 6 bases between them. The CDR3 runs 13 residues. This CDR3 is CASSLSGNYGYTF. CDR3 nucleotide sequence: TGTGCCAGCAGTTTATCCGGGAACTATGGCTACACCTTC.

The chain uses TRBV6-5 and TRBJ2-2, with D unclear. The CDR3 runs to 16 residues. CDR1 MNHEY and CDR2 SVGAGI come from the germline V gene. V lost 0 bases and J 0 bases, leaving 8 bases between the germline ends. The CDR3 reads CASSYSPGPNTGELFF. The DNA of the CDR3 is TGTGCCAGCAGTTACTCTCCCGGGCCGAACACCGGGGAGCTGTTTTTT.

The rearrangement links TRBV5-5 to TRBJ2-5; D is perhaps TRBD2 (6 bases). This CDR3 has 14 amino acids. V dropped 2 bases and J dropped 6 bases, with 14 bases sitting between them. The germline V gene encodes CDR1 SGHKS and CDR2 YYEKEE (reference sequence). CDR3 amino acids: CASSFSGSGQTQYF. The DNA for the CDR3 is TGTGCCAGCAGCTTCTCCGGGAGCGGGCAGACCCAGTACTTC.